This T cell receptor (beta chain) was sequenced during a study of glioma-infiltrating T cells. Germline CDR1 reads DFQATT; CDR2 reads SNEGSKA (reference sequence). The CDR3 is 16 amino acids. Trimming stripped 6 bases from V and 4 bases from J, with 24 bases between. Amplification of TCR alpha and beta CDR3 regions from RNA used iRepertoire nested multiplex PCR. A single record per CDR3 protein comes from TCRdb applying MiXCR to the multiplex PCR reads. The sample gives about 140,000 distinct CDR3 sequences, 39% of which show up once; 15% to 25% is in the top ten. This clonotype was obtained from a human donor with low-grade glioma or glioblastoma, undergoing nonglioma brain surgery, or in good health (not recorded which). Sequenced material: glioma tissue, nonneoplastic brain tissue, or PBMCs (not recorded which). The chain is built from TRBV20-1 and TRBJ2-5; possibly TRBD1 for D (5 bases). CDR3 amino acids: CSAHKPLANRRETQYF. CDR3 in DNA: TGCAGTGCCCATAAGCCGTTGGCGAACAGGCGAGAGACCCAGTACTTC.